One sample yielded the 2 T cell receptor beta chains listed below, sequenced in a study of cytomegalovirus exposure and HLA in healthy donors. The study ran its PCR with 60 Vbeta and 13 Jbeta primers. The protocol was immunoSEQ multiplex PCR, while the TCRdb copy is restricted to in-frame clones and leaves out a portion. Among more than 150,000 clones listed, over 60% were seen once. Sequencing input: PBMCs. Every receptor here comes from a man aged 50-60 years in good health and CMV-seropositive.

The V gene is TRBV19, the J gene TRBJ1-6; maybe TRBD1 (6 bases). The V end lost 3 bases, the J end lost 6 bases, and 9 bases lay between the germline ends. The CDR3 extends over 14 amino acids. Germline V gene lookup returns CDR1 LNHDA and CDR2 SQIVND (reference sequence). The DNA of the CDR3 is TGTGCCAGTAGTATTGCAGGGGCTAATTCACCCCTCCACTTT. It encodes CASSIAGANSPLHF.

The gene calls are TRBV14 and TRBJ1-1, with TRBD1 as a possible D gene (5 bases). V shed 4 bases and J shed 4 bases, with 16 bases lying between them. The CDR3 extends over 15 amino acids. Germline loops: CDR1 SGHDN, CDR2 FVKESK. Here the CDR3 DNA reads TGTGCCAGCAGCCTCCGGAAGGGGATAGGCACTGAAGCTTTCTTT. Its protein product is CASSLRKGIGTEAFF.